The 21 T cell receptor beta chains below all came from one sample that was sequenced in a study of cytomegalovirus exposure and HLA in healthy donors (TCRdb year 2017). Receptor amplification or capture employed the immunoSEQ multiplex PCR assay. For the multiplex PCR, a mixture combining 60 forward primers for TCR Vbeta segments and 13 reverse primers for TCR Jbeta segments was used. Imported from immuneACCESS, the table was reduced by TCRdb to in-frame sequences with V and J called. These copies leave out some clones; in studies compared against another copy, an unresolved V gene accounts for under half, and the cause of the remainder is not known. Counted in this sample were about 140,000 clones; around 80% of them appeared once. About 11% of the sample is held by the ten biggest clonotypes. Specimen: PBMCs. Every receptor here comes from a man between 18 and 35 years old in good health and CMV-seropositive.

The chain combines TRBV6-5 with TRBJ2-3; 7 bases are shared with TRBD2. V lost 2 bases, J lost 3 bases, and 5 bases stayed unmatched. The CDR3 loop spans 15 amino acids. In germline, CDR1 is MNHEY, CDR2 SVGAGI. CDR3 amino acids: CASSYRAGETDTQYF. CDR3 DNA: TGTGCCAGCAGTTACCGGGCGGGAGAGACAGATACGCAGTATTTT.

The chain joins TRBV28 to TRBJ2-1; 9 bases are a match to TRBD2. Looked up from germline, CDR1 is MDHEN and CDR2 is SYDVKM. V was pared by 6 bases and J by 5 bases, with 8 bases of the junction left unmatched. The CDR3 spans 15 residues. CDR3 nucleotides: TGTGCCAGCAGAAAACTAGCGGGTTTGGACAATGAGCAGTTCTTC. Its protein product is CASRKLAGLDNEQFF.

The V call is TRBV20-1, the J call TRBJ1-2; D remains unclear. Germline CDR1 and CDR2: DFQATT and SNEGSKA (reference sequence). The CDR3 consists of 11 residues. Trimming pared 3 bases from V and 8 bases from J, leaving 10 bases between. The CDR3 is CSASPSNGYTF. In nucleotides, the CDR3 is TGCAGTGCTAGTCCCAGTAACGGCTACACCTTC.

The chain combines TRBV6-6 with TRBJ2-7; D possibly corresponds to TRBD1 (5 bases). The CDR3 covers 14 residues. Trimming stripped 4 bases from V and 3 bases from J, with 13 bases between. The germline gives CDR1 MNHNY, CDR2 SVGAGI (reference sequence). CDR3 coding DNA: TGTGCCAGCAGTTTTCTAACGGACAACTACGAGCAGTACTTC. Amino acid sequence: CASSFLTDNYEQYF.

This clone was seen once. The chain uses TRBV2 and TRBJ1-4, with D possibly matching TRBD1 (6 bases). Trimming removed 10 bases from V and 0 bases from J, with 15 bases in between. Germline V lookup: CDR1 SNHLY, CDR2 FYNNEI. The CDR3 is 15 residues long. CDR3 sequence reads: CATQPGGPTNEKLFF. CDR3 nucleotides: TGTGCCACACAACCTGGGGGCCCAACTAATGAAAAACTGTTTTTT.

This sequence joins TRBV29-1 and TRBJ2-7; 9 bases agree with TRBD1. This CDR3 has 15 amino acids. In germline, CDR1 is SQVTM, CDR2 ANQGSEA. J lost 5 bases, V lost 4 bases, and 12 bases had no gene match. The CDR3 reads CSVAPGQGSRNEQYF. The CDR3 DNA is TGCAGCGTTGCCCCGGGACAGGGATCTAGGAACGAGCAGTACTTC.

The chain employs TRBV2 and TRBJ1-5; 7 bases are shared with TRBD1. The CDR3 runs 14 residues. Germline V CDR1 and CDR2: SNHLY, FYNNEI. V shed 6 bases and J 2 bases; nucleotides not matched to a gene: 4. For the CDR3, the DNA is TGTGCCAGCAGCCCGACAGGGCGCAATCAGCCCCAGCATTTT. Protein product: CASSPTGRNQPQHF.

The rearrangement uses TRBV30 and TRBJ2-7, with D possibly TRBD1 on 7 matching bases. CDR1 and CDR2 (germline): GTSNPN, SVGIG (reference sequence). CDR3 length: 15 amino acids. V lost 1 base, J lost 3 bases, and 16 bases lay in between. CDR3 in amino acids: CAWSGGDRPYYEQYF. CDR3 DNA: TGTGCCTGGAGTGGGGGGGACAGACCTTACTACGAGCAGTACTTC.

This chain connects TRBV7-2 to TRBJ2-1; the D gene is possibly TRBD1 (6 bases). CDR1 SGHTA and CDR2 FQGNSA come from the germline V gene. CDR3 size: 19 residues. V shed 1 base and J shed 1 base, with 20 bases lying between them. The CDR3 DNA sequence: TGTGCCAGCAGCTTAGGAGTATCAAGCCGGGACACATCCTACAATGAGCAGTTCTTC. Residues: CASSLGVSSRDTSYNEQFF.

This clone occurred a few times. The gene calls are TRBV10-3 and TRBJ1-1, with D maybe TRBD1 (5 bases). The V gene's germline CDR1 is ENHRY and CDR2 SYGVKD. Trimming left V 7 bases short and J 2 bases short, with 14 bases between. CDR3 length: 14 amino acids. CDR3 sequence reads: CAINVDSTNTEAFF. The CDR3 DNA follows: TGTGCCATCAACGTCGACAGCACAAACACTGAAGCTTTCTTT.

Remarks on this clone: This sample includes further DNA sequences coding for the same CDR3. The V and J genes are TRBV7-2 and TRBJ2-7, with 12 bases lining up with TRBD1. Germline V gives CDR1 SGHTA, CDR2 FQGNSA. J lost 4 bases, V lost 4 bases, and 2 bases had no gene match. This CDR3 has 14 residues. The chain's CDR3 is CASSSGQGAYEQYF. The CDR3, as DNA: TGTGCCAGCAGCTCGGGACAGGGGGCTTACGAGCAGTACTTC.

The CDR3: CASSEEGHNYNEQFF. CDR3 sequence (DNA): TGTGCCAGCAGTGAAGAGGGACACAACTACAATGAGCAGTTCTTC. V is TRBV6-4 and J is TRBJ2-1, with TRBD1 as a possible D gene (6 bases). The germline CDR1 and CDR2 sequences are MRHNA and SNTAGT. The V end was cut by 3 bases, the J end by 3 bases, with 12 bases between. This CDR3 contains 15 residues.

CDR3 in amino acids: CASGTGSEAFF. The DNA for the CDR3 is TGCGCCAGCGGGACAGGGTCTGAAGCTTTCTTT. The chain employs TRBV5-1 and TRBJ1-1; 9 nucleotides align to TRBD1. The J segment lost 6 bases and the V segment lost 7 bases, leaving 1 base of the junction unmatched. Germline CDR1 is SGHRS and CDR2 is YFSETQ. This CDR3 has 11 amino acids.

The J gene is TRBJ1-4, the V gene TRBV30; unclear D gene. Germline V CDR1 and CDR2: GTSNPN, SVGIG (reference sequence). V was trimmed by 3 bases and J by 2 bases, leaving 7 bases between them. The CDR3 length is 13 residues. The CDR3 DNA reads as TGTGCCTGGAGCCTAGACACTAATGAAAAACTGTTTTTT. Protein sequence: CAWSLDTNEKLFF.

The V gene is TRBV5-1, the J gene TRBJ2-1; 15 bases line up with TRBD2. There are 17 residues in the CDR3. J lost 3 bases, V lost 3 bases, and 4 bases had no gene match. CDR1 is SGHRS and CDR2 is YFSETQ in the germline V gene. The CDR3 DNA reads TGCGCCAGCAGCTGGGGACTAGCGGGAGGTTACTACAATGAGCAGTTCTTC. It specifies CASSWGLAGGYYNEQFF.

As regards this clone: A junction end diverges from the germline sequence, so it may reflect a read error. The chain has TRBV5-4 and TRBJ2-7; TRBD1 matches at 7 bases. Per germline, CDR1 SGHNT and CDR2 YYREEE (reference sequence). This CDR3 region has 14 residues. CDR3 protein: CASRDGTASYGQYF. CDR3 DNA: TGTGCCAGCAGGGATGGGACAGCCTCCTACGGGCAGTACTTC. The full variable domain, in which reference TRBV5-4 and TRBJ2-7 provide the parts outside the CDR3, is ETGVTQSPTHLIKTRGQQVTLRCSSQSGHNTVSWYQQALGQGPQFIFQYYREEENGRGNFPPRFSGLQFPNYSSELNVNALELDDSALYLCASRDGTASYGQYFGPGTRLTVT.

This sequence joins TRBV18 and TRBJ2-5; maybe TRBD2 (5 bases). V was shortened by 3 bases and J by 3 bases, with 11 bases between the two germline ends. Germline CDR1 reads KGHSH; CDR2 reads LQKENI. The CDR3 is made up of 14 amino acids. CDR3 sequence reads: CASSPRERKETQYF. CDR3 nucleotides: TGTGCCAGCTCACCTCGCGAGCGGAAAGAGACCCAGTACTTC.

The chain is built from TRBV5-1 and TRBJ2-1; 8 nucleotides align to TRBD2. Unmatched junction bases numbered 4, after V lost 5 bases and J lost 0 bases. This CDR3 comprises 15 residues. The germline CDR1 and CDR2 sequences are SGHRS and YFSETQ. The CDR3 DNA reads TGCGCCAGCAGTCTGAGCGGGGGCTCCTACAATGAGCAGTTCTTC. Translated, it gives CASSLSGGSYNEQFF. Combining the CDR3 with reference TRBV5-1 and TRBJ2-1 gives the whole variable domain KAGVTQTPRYLIKTRGQQVTLSCSPISGHRSVSWYQQTPGQGLQFLFEYFSETQRNKGNFPGRFSGRQFSNSRSEMNVSTLELGDSALYLCASSLSGGSYNEQFFGPGTRLTVL.

A remark on this clone: This specimen includes other DNA sequences encoding the same CDR3. The chain carries TRBV5-1 and TRBJ2-7; weak D call: TRBD1 (5 bases). Trimming took off 0 bases at V and 5 bases at J, with 9 bases between the two ends. Germline V CDR1 and CDR2: SGHRS, YFSETQ. The CDR3 totals 13 residues. The CDR3 loop is CASSLVGADEQYF. The DNA for the CDR3 is TGCGCCAGCAGCTTGGTAGGGGCGGACGAGCAGTACTTC.

The chain joins TRBV19 to TRBJ1-1; the D is unclear. CDR3 length: 12 amino acids. Between the trimmed V and J ends, which lost 1 base and 6 bases, there was a span of 6 bases. Germline lookup yields CDR1 LNHDA and CDR2 SQIVND (reference sequence). The CDR3 DNA is TGTGCCAGTAGTATAGGCGGGGCTGAAGCTTTCTTT. It specifies CASSIGGAEAFF. The complete variable domain, with remaining parts taken from reference TRBV19 and TRBJ1-1, reads DGGITQSPKYLFRKEGQNVTLSCEQNLNHDAMYWYRQDPGQGLRLIYYSQIVNDFQKGDIAEGYSVSREKKESFPLTVTSAQKNPTAFYLCASSIGGAEAFFGQGTRLTVV.

About this clone: Other DNA variants within this sample encode the same CDR3. The chain joins TRBV4-1 to TRBJ1-1; no clear D. From germline, CDR1 is MGHRA and CDR2 YSYEKL. This CDR3 comprises 14 residues. The V and J ends lost 0 bases and 1 base respectively, with 6 bases between them. CDR3 sequence: CASSQDPGNTEAFF. The CDR3 DNA reads as TGCGCCAGCAGCCAAGATCCAGGGAACACTGAAGCTTTCTTT.